The next 7 T cell receptor beta chains were all read from a single sample in a study of OX40 agonist ivuxolimab in advanced cancers. Clones were sequenced by immunoSEQ multiplex PCR, and TCRdb holds only the in-frame ones, with some missing. This sample has 70,000 to 85,000 clones; about 86% occur once, and the top ten carry approximately 0.93%. Source: CD4+ or CD8+ T cells sorted from blood, taken in a trial of the OX40 agonist ivuxolimab. The origin of the receptors is an adult with an advanced solid tumor such as melanoma, head and neck, liver or kidney cancer.

This clone has a single count. The gene calls are TRBV6-5 and TRBJ1-1; 7 bases map to TRBD1. Per the germline V gene, CDR1 is MNHEY and CDR2 is SVGAGI. The CDR3 is 15 residues long. J gave up 6 bases and V 6 bases, and 13 bases lay outside the gene matches. Here the CDR3 reads CASSPRDRIISEAFF. CDR3 in DNA: TGTGCCAGCAGCCCAAGGGACAGAATAATATCTGAAGCTTTCTTT.

This chain joins TRBV5-6 and TRBJ2-7; D remains ambiguous. Trimming removed 2 bases from V and 7 bases from J, with 7 bases in between. Germline CDR1 and CDR2: SGHDT and YYEEEE. This CDR3 contains 11 residues. DNA of the CDR3: TGTGCCAGCAGCTTCGCAAGGGAGCAGTACTTC. It specifies CASSFAREQYF.

The chain employs TRBV4-1 and TRBJ1-2; possibly TRBD1 for D (5 bases). Germline CDR1 reads MGHRA; CDR2 reads YSYEKL. The CDR3 runs 14 residues. With 2 bases removed from V and 4 bases from J, the gap between germline ends came to 11 bases. The CDR3 region is CASSQPDRTYGYTF. CDR3 DNA sequence: TGCGCCAGCAGCCAACCCGACAGAACCTATGGCTACACCTTC.

This rearrangement joins TRBV5-4 to TRBJ2-7, with a weak D call TRBD1 (5 bases). V was trimmed by 2 bases and J by 6 bases, leaving 15 bases between them. The CDR3 has 14 residues. The germline gives CDR1 SGHNT, CDR2 YYREEE (reference sequence). The CDR3 DNA follows: TGTGCCAGCAGCTTAAAGGGGTCTTTGGGCGAGCAGTACTTC. This codes for CASSLKGSLGEQYF. The complete variable domain, with remaining parts taken from reference TRBV5-4 and TRBJ2-7, reads ETGVTQSPTHLIKTRGQQVTLRCSSQSGHNTVSWYQQALGQGPQFIFQYYREEENGRGNFPPRFSGLQFPNYSSELNVNALELDDSALYLCASSLKGSLGEQYFGPGTRLTVT.

This chain joins TRBV11-1 and TRBJ2-7; D may be TRBD1 (6 bases). The CDR3 has 12 residues. Trimming left V 5 bases short and J 2 bases short, with 7 bases between. From germline, CDR1 is SGHAT and CDR2 FQDESV (reference sequence). The CDR3 region is CASSQGTYEQYF. The DNA for the CDR3 is TGTGCCAGCAGCCAGGGGACCTACGAGCAGTACTTC.

Written as DNA, the CDR3 is TGCAGCGCCGGCCGAGGTGAGACCCAGTACTTC. Its protein is CSAGRGETQYF. This sequence joins TRBV29-1 and TRBJ2-5, with D unresolved. In germline, CDR1 is SQVTM, CDR2 ANQGSEA. CDR3 length: 11 amino acids. Deletions cut 7 bases from V and 5 bases from J, with 11 bases between.

This chain connects TRBV5-1 to TRBJ2-7, with 14 bases fitting TRBD2. The CDR3 covers 15 residues. V lost 4 bases, J lost 2 bases, and 2 bases stayed unmatched. CDR1 SGHRS and CDR2 YFSETQ come from the germline V gene. The CDR3 DNA is TGCGCCAGCAGCGGACTAGCGGGGGGCACCTACGAGCAGTACTTC. Residues: CASSGLAGGTYEQYF. The full variable domain, rest sourced from reference TRBV5-1 and TRBJ2-7, is KAGVTQTPRYLIKTRGQQVTLSCSPISGHRSVSWYQQTPGQGLQFLFEYFSETQRNKGNFPGRFSGRQFSNSRSEMNVSTLELGDSALYLCASSGLAGGTYEQYFGPGTRLTVT.